These 4 T cell receptor beta chains came from one sample sequenced in a study of response to subunit inactivated influenza vaccine. MiXCR was run by TCRdb on the RT-PCR reads, yielding one entry per CDR3 protein. This sample yields over 750,000 distinct CDR3 sequences, of which roughly 20% are seen a single time; 9.5% to 13% belongs to the top ten. The input for sequencing was PBMCs from blood, taken more than 4 days after vaccination. The source is a man over 45 who received an inactivated influenza vaccine.

The table lists this clonotype with a few counts. The V call is TRBV29-1, the J call TRBJ2-4; no clear D. The V end lost 5 bases, the J end lost 0 bases, and 14 bases lay between the germline ends. The CDR3 runs to 15 residues. Germline V gives CDR1 SQVTM, CDR2 ANQGSEA. As DNA, the CDR3 is TGCAGCGTTAGAGCCGAGACTTTAGCCAAAAACATTCAGTACTTC. It codes for CSVRAETLAKNIQYF.

The chain employs TRBV4-2 and TRBJ1-4; 7 bases line up with TRBD1. The CDR3 spans 16 residues. V shed 0 bases and J 4 bases; nucleotides not matched to a gene: 5. The germline CDR1 and CDR2 sequences are LGHNA and YNFKEQ. CDR3 loop: CASSQDKTGSNEKLFF. CDR3 nucleotide sequence: TGTGCCAGCAGCCAAGACAAGACAGGGAGTAATGAAAAACTGTTTTTT.

A few counts support this clonotype. The chain joins TRBV7-6 to TRBJ1-2; 12 bases agree with TRBD1. Germline-derived CDR1 and CDR2 are SGHVS and FNYEAQ. There are 17 residues in the CDR3. With 1 base clipped from V and 6 bases from J, the junction kept 9 bases outside the gene matches. This chain's CDR3 is CASSLDKKGQGAHGYTF. The CDR3 DNA is TGTGCCAGCAGCTTAGATAAAAAGGGACAGGGGGCCCATGGCTACACCTTC.

This clonotype has only a few counts. The chain has TRBV20-1 and TRBJ2-7; D call uncertain. Trimming took 3 bases from V and 9 from J, leaving 15 bases between them. The V gene's germline CDR1 is DFQATT and CDR2 SNEGSKA (reference sequence). The CDR3 is made up of 12 amino acids. This CDR3 is CSASEGQTGQYF. DNA of the CDR3: TGCAGTGCTAGCGAAGGGCAGACCGGGCAGTACTTC.